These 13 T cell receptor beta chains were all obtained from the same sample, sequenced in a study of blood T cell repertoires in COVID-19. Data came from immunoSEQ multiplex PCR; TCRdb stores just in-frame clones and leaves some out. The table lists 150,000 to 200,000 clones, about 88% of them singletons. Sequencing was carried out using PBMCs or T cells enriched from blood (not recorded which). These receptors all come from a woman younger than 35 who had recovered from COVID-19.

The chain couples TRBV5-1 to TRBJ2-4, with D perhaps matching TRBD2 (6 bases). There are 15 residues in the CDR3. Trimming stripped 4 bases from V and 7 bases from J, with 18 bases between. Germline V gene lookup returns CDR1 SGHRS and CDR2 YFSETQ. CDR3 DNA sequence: TGCGCCAGCAGCCTTCCTGGAGGGCTCGAGAACATTCAGTACTTC. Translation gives CASSLPGGLENIQYF. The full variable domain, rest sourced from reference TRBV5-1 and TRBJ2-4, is KAGVTQTPRYLIKTRGQQVTLSCSPISGHRSVSWYQQTPGQGLQFLFEYFSETQRNKGNFPGRFSGRQFSNSRSEMNVSTLELGDSALYLCASSLPGGLENIQYFGAGTRLSVL.

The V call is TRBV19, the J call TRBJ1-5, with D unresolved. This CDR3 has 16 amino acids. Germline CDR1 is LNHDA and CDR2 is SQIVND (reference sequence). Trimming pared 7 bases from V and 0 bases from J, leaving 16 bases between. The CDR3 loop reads CASKALADNSNQPQHF. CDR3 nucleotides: TGTGCCAGTAAGGCCCTAGCAGACAATAGCAATCAGCCCCAGCATTTT.

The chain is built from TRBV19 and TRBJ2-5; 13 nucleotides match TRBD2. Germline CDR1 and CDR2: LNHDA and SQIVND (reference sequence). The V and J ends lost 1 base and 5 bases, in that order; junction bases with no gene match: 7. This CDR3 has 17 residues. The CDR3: CASSIGMTSGRWETQYF. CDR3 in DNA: TGTGCCAGTAGTATAGGTATGACTAGCGGGAGGTGGGAGACCCAGTACTTC.

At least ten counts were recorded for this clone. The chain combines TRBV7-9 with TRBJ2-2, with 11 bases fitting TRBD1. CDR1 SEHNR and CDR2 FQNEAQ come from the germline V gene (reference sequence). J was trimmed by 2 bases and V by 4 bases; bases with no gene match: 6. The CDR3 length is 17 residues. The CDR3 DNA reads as TGTGCCAGCAGCTCCCCGGACAGGGGGCCTAACACCGGGGAGCTGTTTTTT. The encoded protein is CASSSPDRGPNTGELFF.

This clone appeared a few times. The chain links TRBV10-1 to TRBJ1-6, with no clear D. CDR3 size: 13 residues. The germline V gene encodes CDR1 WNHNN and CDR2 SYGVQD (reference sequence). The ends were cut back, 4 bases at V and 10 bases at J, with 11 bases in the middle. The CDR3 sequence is CASSGQIESPLHF. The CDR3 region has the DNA TGCGCCAGCAGTGGACAAATTGAGTCACCCCTCCACTTT.

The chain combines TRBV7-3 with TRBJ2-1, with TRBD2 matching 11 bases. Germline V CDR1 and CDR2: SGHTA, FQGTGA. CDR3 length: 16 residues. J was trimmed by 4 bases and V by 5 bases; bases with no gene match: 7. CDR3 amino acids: CASSPTGTSGYNEQFF. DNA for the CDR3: TGTGCCAGCAGCCCAACCGGGACTAGCGGATACAATGAGCAGTTCTTC.

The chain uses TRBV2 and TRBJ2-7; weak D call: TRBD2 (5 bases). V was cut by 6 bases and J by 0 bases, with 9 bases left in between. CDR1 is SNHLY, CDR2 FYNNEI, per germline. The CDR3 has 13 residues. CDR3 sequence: CASRGRDSYEQYF. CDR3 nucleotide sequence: TGTGCCAGCAGAGGGAGAGACTCCTACGAGCAGTACTTC.

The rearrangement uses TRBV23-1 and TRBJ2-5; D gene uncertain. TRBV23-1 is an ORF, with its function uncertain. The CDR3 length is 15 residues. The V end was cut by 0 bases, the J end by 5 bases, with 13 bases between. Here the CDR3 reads CASSQSWVRSETQYF. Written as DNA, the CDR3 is TGCGCCAGCAGTCAATCCTGGGTACGGAGTGAGACCCAGTACTTC.

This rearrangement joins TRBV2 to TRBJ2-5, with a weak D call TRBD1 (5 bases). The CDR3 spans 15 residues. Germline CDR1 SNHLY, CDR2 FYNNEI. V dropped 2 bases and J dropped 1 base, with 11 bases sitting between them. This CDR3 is CASSEIRGSQETQYF. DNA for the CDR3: TGTGCCAGCAGTGAAATTAGGGGCAGCCAAGAGACCCAGTACTTC. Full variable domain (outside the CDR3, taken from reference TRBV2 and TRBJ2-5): EPEVTQTPSHQVTQMGQEVILRCVPISNHLYFYWYRQILGQKVEFLVSFYNNEISEKSEIFDDQFSVERPDGSNFTLKIRSTKLEDSAMYFCASSEIRGSQETQYFGPGTRLLVL.

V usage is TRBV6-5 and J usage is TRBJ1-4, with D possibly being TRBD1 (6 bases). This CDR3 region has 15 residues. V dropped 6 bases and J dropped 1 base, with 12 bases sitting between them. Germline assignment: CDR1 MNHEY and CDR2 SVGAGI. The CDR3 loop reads CASSRGVRTNEKLFF. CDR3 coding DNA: TGTGCCAGCAGCAGGGGCGTCCGAACTAATGAAAAACTGTTTTTT.

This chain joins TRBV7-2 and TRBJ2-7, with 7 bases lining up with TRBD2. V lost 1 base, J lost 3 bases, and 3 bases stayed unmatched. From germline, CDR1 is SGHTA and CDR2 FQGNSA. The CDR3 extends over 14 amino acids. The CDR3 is CASSLGTSFYEQYF. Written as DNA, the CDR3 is TGTGCCAGCAGCTTAGGGACTAGTTTCTACGAGCAGTACTTC. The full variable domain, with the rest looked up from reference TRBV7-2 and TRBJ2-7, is GAGVSQSPSNKVTEKGKDVELRCDPISGHTALYWYRQSLGQGLEFLIYFQGNSAPDKSGLPSDRFSAERTGGSVSTLTIQRTQQEDSAVYLCASSLGTSFYEQYFGPGTRLTVT.

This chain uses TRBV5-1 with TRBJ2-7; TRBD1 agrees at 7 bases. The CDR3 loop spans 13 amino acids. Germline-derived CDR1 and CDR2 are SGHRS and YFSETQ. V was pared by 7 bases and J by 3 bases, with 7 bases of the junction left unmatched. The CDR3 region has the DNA TGCGCCAGCGGGCGACAGGGTATCTACGAGCAGTACTTC. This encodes CASGRQGIYEQYF.

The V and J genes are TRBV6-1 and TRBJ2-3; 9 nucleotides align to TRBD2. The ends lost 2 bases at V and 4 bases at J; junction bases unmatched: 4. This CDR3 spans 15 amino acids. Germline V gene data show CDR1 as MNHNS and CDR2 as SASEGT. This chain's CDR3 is CASSEISGRPDTQYF. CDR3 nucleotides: TGTGCCAGCAGTGAAATTAGCGGGAGACCAGATACGCAGTATTTT.